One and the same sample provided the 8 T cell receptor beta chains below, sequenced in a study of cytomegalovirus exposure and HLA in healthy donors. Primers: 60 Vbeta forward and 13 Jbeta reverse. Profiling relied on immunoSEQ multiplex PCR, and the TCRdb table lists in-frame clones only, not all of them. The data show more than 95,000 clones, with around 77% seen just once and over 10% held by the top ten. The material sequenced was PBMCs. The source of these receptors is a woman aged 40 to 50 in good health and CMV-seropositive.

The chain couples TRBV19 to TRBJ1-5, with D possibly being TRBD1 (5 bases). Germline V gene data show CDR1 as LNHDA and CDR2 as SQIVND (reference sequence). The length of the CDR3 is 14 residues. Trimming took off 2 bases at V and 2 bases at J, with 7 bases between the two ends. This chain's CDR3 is CASSISGGNQPQHF. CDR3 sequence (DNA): TGTGCCAGTAGTATATCGGGGGGCAATCAGCCCCAGCATTTT.

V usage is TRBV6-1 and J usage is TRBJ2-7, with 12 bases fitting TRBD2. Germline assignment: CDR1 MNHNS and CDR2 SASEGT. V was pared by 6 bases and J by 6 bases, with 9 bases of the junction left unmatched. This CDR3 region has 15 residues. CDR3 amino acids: CASRTTSGRIGEQYF. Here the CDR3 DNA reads TGTGCCAGCAGGACCACTAGCGGGAGGATTGGCGAGCAGTACTTC.

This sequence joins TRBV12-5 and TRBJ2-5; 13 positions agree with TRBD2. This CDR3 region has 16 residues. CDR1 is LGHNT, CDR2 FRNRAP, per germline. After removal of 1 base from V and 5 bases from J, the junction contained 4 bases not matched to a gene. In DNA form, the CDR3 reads TGTGCTAGTGGTTTGGGACTAGCGGGAGGTGGGGAGACCCAGTACTTC. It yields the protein CASGLGLAGGGETQYF.

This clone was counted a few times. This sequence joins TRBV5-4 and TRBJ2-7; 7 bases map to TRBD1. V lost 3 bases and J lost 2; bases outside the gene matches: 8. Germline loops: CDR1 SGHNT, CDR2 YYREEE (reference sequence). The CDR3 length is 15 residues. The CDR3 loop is CASSSGRGRAYEQYF. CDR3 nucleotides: TGTGCCAGCAGCTCAGGAAGGGGGCGCGCCTACGAGCAGTACTTC.

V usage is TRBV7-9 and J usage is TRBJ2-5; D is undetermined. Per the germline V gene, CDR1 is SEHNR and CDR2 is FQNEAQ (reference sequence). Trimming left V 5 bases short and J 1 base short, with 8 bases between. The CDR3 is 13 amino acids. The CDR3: CASSLSGQETQYF. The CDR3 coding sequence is TGTGCCAGCAGCCTATCTGGCCAAGAGACCCAGTACTTC.

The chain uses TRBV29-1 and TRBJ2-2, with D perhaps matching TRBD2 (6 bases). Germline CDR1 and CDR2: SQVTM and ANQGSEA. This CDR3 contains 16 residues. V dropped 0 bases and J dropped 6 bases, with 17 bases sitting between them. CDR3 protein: CSVEDAGRHSPGELFF. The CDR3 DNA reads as TGCAGCGTTGAAGACGCGGGGCGGCACAGTCCCGGGGAGCTGTTTTTT.

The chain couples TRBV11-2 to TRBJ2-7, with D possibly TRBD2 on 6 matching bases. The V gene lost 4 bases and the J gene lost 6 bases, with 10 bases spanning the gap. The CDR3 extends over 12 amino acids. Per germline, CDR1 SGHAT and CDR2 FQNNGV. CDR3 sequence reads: CASSSKAGEQYF. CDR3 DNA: TGTGCCAGCAGCTCCAAAGCGGGCGAGCAGTACTTC.

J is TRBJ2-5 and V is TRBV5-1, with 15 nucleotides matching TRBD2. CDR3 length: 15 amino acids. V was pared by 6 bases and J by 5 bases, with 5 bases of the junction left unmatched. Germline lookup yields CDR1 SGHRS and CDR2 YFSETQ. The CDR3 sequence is CASKLGTSGRETQYF. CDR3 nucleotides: TGCGCCAGCAAGCTTGGGACTAGCGGGAGGGAGACCCAGTACTTC.